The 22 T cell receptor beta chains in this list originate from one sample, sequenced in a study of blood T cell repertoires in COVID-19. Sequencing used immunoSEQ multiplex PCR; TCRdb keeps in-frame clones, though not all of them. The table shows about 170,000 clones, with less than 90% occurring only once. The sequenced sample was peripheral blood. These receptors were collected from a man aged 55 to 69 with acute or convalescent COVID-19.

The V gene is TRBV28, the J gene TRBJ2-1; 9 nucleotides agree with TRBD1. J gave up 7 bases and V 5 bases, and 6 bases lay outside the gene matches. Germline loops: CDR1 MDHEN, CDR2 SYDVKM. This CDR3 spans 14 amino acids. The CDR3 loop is CASSDRGIRNEQFF. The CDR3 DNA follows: TGTGCCAGCAGTGACAGGGGGATTCGGAATGAGCAGTTCTTC.

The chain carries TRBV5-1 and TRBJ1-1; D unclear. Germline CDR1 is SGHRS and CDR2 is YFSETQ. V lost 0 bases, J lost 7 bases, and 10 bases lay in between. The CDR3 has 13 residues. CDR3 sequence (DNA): TGCGCCAGCAGCTTGGCGGAAGGAGGTGAAGCTTTCTTT. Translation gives CASSLAEGGEAFF.

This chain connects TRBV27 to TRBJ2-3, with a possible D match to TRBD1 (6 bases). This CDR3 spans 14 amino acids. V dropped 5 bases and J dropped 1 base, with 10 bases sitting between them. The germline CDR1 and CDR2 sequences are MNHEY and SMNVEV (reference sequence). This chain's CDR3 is CASSTGYGTDTQYF. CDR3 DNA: TGTGCCAGCAGTACAGGGTACGGCACAGATACGCAGTATTTT.

CDR3 sequence (DNA): TGTGCCAGCAAAGGTTTACAGGGGGGCACAGATACGCAGTATTTT. Translated, it gives CASKGLQGGTDTQYF. The chain employs TRBV25-1 and TRBJ2-3, with 8 bases that match TRBD1. Germline lookup yields CDR1 MGHDK and CDR2 SYGVNS. The CDR3 consists of 15 residues. The J segment lost 1 base and the V segment lost 7 bases, leaving 7 bases of the junction unmatched.

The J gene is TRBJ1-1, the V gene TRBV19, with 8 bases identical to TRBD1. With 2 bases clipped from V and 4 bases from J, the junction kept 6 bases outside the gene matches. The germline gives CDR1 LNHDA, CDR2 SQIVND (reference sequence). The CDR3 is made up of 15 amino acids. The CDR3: CASSITGTGSTEAFF. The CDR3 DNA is TGTGCCAGTAGTATAACCGGGACAGGAAGCACTGAAGCTTTCTTT. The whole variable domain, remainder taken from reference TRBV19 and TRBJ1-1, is DGGITQSPKYLFRKEGQNVTLSCEQNLNHDAMYWYRQDPGQGLRLIYYSQIVNDFQKGDIAEGYSVSREKKESFPLTVTSAQKNPTAFYLCASSITGTGSTEAFFGQGTRLTVV.

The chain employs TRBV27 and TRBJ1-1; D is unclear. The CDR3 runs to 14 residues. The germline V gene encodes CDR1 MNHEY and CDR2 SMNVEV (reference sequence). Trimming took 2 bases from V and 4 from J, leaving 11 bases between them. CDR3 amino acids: CASSLRGVSTEAFF. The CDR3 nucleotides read TGTGCCAGCAGTTTACGGGGTGTAAGCACTGAAGCTTTCTTT.

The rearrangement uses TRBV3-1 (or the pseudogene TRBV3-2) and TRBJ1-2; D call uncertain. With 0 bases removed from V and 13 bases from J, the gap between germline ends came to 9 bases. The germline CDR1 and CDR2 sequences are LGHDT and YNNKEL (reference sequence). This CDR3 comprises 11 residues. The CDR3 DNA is TGTGCCAGCAGCCAAGAGGCGGGTCTCACCTTC. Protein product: CASSQEAGLTF.

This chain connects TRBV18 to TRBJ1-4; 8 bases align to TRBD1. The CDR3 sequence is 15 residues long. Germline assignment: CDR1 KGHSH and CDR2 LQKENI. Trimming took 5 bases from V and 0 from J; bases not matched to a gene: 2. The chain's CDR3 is CASSAGQATNEKLFF. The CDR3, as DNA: TGTGCCAGCTCAGCGGGACAGGCAACTAATGAAAAACTGTTTTTT.

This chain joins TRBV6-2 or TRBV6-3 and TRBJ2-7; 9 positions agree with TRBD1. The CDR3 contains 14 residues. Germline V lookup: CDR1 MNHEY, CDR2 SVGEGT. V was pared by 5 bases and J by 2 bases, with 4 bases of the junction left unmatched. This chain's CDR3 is CASSLTGGPYEQYF. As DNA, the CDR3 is TGTGCCAGCAGTCTAACAGGGGGCCCCTACGAGCAGTACTTC.

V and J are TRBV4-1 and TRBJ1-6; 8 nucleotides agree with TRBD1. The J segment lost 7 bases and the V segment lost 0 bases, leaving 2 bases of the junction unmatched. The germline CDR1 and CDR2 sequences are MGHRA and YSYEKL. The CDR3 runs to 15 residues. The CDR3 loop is CASSQENRGNSPLHF. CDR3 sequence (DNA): TGCGCCAGCAGCCAAGAGAACAGGGGGAATTCACCCCTCCACTTT.

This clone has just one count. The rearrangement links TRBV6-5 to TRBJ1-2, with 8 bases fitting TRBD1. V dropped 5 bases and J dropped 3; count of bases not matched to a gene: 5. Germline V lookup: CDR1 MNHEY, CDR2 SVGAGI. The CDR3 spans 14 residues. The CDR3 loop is CASSPGQDYYGYTF. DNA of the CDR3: TGTGCCAGCAGTCCGGGACAGGATTACTATGGCTACACCTTC.

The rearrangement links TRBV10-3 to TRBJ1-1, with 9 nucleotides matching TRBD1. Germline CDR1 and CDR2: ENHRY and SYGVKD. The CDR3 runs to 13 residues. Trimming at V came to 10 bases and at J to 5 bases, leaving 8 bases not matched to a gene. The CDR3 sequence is CASWTGERTEAFF. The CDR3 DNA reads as TGTGCCAGCTGGACAGGGGAAAGGACTGAAGCTTTCTTT.

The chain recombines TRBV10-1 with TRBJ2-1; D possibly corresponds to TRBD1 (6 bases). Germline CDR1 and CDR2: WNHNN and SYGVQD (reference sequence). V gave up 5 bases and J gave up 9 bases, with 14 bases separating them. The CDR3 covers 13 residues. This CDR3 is CASSPEGDGEQFF. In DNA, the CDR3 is TGCGCCAGCAGTCCCGAGGGGGACGGTGAGCAGTTCTTC.

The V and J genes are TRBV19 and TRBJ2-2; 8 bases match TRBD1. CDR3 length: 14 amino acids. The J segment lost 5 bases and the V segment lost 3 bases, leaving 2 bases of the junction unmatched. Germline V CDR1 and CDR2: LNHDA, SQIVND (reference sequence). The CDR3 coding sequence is TGTGCCAGTAGTATTAACAGGGGGACCGGGGAGCTGTTTTTT. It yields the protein CASSINRGTGELFF.

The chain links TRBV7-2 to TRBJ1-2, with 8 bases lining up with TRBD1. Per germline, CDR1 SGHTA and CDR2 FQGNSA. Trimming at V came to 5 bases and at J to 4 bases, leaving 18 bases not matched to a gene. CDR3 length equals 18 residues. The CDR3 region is CASSHKGPGGRRGYGYTF. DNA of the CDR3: TGTGCCAGCAGCCATAAGGGACCAGGGGGCAGGCGAGGCTATGGCTACACCTTC.

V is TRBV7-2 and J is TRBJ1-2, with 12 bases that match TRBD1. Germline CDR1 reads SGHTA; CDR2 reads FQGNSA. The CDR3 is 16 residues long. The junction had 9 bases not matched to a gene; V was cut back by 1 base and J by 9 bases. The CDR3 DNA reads TGTGCCAGCAGCTTAGAGTTCGGGACAGGGGGCTTTAGCTACACCTTC. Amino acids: CASSLEFGTGGFSYTF.

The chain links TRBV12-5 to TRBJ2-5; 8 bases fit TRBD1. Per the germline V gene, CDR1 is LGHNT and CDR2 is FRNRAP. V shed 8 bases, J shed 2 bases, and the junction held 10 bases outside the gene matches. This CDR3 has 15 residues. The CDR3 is CASNRGQGLQETQYF. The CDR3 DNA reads TGTGCTAGTAACCGAGGACAGGGACTTCAAGAGACCCAGTACTTC. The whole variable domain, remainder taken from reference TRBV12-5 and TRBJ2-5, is DARVTQTPRHKVTEMGQEVTMRCQPILGHNTVFWYRQTMMQGLELLAYFRNRAPLDDSGMPKDRFSAEMPDATLATLKIQPSEPRDSAVYFCASNRGQGLQETQYFGPGTRLLVL.

CDR3: CASSRLLISGSSNTDTQYF. In nucleotides, the CDR3 is TGCGCCAGCAGCCGCCTTCTCATTAGCGGGTCTTCCAACACAGATACGCAGTATTTT. The rearrangement uses TRBV4-1 and TRBJ2-3; 7 positions match TRBD2. The germline V gene encodes CDR1 MGHRA and CDR2 YSYEKL. The J segment lost 2 bases and the V segment lost 4 bases, leaving 18 bases of the junction unmatched. The CDR3 runs to 19 residues.

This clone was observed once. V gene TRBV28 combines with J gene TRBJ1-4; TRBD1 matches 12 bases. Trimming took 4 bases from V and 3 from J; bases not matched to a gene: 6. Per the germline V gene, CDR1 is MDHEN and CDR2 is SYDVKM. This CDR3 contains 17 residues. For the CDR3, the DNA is TGTGCCAGCAGTTCCGGGACAGGGGGCACGGCTAATGAAAAACTGTTTTTT. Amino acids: CASSSGTGGTANEKLFF.

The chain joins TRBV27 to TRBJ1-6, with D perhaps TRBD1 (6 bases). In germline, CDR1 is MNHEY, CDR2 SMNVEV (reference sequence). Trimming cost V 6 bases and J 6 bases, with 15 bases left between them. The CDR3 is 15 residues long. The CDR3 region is CASSPRGGLNSPLHF. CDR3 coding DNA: TGTGCCAGCAGCCCTAGGGGGGGGCTTAATTCACCCCTCCACTTT.

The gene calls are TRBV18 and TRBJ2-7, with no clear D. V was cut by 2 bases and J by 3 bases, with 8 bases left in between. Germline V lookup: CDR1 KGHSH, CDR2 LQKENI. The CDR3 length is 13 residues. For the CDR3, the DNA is TGTGCCAGCTCACCAGGGCTTGGCTACGAGCAGTACGTC. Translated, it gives CASSPGLGYEQYV.

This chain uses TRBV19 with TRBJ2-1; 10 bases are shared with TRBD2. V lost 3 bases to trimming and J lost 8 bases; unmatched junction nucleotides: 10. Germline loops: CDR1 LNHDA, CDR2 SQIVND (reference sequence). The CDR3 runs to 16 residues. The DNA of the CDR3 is TGTGCCAGTAGTATCGCCGGGACTAGCGCAGGGGATGAGCAGTTCTTC. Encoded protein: CASSIAGTSAGDEQFF.